This T cell receptor beta chain was captured in a study of identical twins. Germline-derived CDR1 and CDR2 are SNHLY and FYNNEI. V lost 2 bases to trimming and J lost 4 bases, with 14 bases between them. CDR3 length: 15 amino acids. Each CDR3 protein is one row after TCRdb ran MiXCR on the 5' RACE reads. The sample holds 1.5 million to 2 million distinct CDR3 sequences; about 30% are singletons and the top ten take about 0.27%. This clonotype was seen only once. Sequenced input: cord blood. This TCR was recovered from a newborn girl in good health. The gene calls are TRBV2 and TRBJ1-2, with D maybe TRBD1 (5 bases). CDR3 DNA sequence: TGTGCCAGCAGTGAAATGGGGCTGGAATTCTATGGCTACACCTTC. Its translation: CASSEMGLEFYGYTF.